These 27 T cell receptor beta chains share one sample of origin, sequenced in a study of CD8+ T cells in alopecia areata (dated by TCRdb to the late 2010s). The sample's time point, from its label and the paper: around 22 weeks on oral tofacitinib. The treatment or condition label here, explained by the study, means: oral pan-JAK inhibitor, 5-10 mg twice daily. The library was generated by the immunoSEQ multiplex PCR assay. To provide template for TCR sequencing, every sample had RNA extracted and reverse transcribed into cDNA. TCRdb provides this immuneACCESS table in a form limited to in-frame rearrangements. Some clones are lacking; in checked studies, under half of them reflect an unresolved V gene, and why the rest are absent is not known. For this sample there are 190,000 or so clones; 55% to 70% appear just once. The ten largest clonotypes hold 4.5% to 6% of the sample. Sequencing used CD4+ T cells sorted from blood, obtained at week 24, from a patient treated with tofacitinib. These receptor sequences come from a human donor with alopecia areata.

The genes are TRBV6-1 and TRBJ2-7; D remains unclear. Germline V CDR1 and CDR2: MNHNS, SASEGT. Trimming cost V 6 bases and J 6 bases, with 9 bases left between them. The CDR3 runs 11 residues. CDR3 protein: CASSATGEQYF. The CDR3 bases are TGTGCCAGCAGCGCGACCGGCGAGCAGTACTTC.

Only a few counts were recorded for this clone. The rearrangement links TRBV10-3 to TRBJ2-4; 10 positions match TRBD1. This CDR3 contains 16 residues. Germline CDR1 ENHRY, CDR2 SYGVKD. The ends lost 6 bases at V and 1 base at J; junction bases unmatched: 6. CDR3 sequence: CAISTRDRGAKNIQYF. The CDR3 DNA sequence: TGTGCCATCAGCACCCGGGACAGGGGTGCCAAAAACATTCAGTACTTC.

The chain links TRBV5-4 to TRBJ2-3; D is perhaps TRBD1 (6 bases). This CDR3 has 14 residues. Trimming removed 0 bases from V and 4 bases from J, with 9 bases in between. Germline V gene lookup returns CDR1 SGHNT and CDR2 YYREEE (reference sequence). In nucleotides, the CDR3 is TGTGCCAGCAGCTTGGACAGGGTTGCAGATACGCAGTATTTT. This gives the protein CASSLDRVADTQYF.

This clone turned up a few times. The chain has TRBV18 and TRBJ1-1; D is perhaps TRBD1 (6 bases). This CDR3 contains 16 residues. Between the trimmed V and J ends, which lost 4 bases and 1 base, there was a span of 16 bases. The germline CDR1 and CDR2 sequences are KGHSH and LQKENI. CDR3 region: CASSQDSLGRNTEAFF. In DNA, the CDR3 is TGTGCCAGCTCACAGGACAGCCTCGGGCGGAACACTGAAGCTTTCTTT.

As DNA, the CDR3 is TGTGCCATCAGTGAAGGCGGGGGGGACATTCAGTACTTC. Residues: CAISEGGGDIQYF. The chain combines TRBV10-3 with TRBJ2-4, with 9 bases aligning to TRBD2. V lost 3 bases and J lost 8; bases outside the gene matches: 2. Germline V CDR1 and CDR2: ENHRY, SYGVKD. The CDR3 sequence is 13 residues long.

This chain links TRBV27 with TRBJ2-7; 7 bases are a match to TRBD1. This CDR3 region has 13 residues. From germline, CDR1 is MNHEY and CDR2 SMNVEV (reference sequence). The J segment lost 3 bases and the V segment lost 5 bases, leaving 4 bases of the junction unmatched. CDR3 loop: CASSAAGGYEQYF. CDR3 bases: TGTGCCAGCAGTGCGGCAGGGGGCTACGAGCAGTACTTC.

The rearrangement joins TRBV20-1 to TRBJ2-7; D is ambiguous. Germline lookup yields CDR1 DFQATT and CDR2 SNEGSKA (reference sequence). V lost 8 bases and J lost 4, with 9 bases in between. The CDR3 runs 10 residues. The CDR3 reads CSLNHYEQYF. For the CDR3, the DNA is TGCAGTCTAAACCATTACGAGCAGTACTTC.

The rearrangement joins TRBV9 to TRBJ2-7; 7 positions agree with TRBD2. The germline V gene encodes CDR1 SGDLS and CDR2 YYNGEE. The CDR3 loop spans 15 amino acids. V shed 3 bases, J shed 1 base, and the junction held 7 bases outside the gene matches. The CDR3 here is CASSATAGTSYEQYF. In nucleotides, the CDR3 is TGTGCCAGCAGCGCAACAGCGGGAACATCCTACGAGCAGTACTTC.

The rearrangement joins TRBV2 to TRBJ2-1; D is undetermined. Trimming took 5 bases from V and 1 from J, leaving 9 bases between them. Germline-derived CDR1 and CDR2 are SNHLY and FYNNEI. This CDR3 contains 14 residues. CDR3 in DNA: TGTGCCAGCAGTTCGCTCGCATCCTACAATGAGCAGTTCTTC. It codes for CASSSLASYNEQFF.

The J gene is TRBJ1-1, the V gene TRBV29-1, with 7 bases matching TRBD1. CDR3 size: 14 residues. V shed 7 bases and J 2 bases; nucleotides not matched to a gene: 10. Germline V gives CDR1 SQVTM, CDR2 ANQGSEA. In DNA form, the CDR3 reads TGCAGCGCCCTTCCCAGGGGGATAAACACTGAAGCTTTCTTT. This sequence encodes CSALPRGINTEAFF.

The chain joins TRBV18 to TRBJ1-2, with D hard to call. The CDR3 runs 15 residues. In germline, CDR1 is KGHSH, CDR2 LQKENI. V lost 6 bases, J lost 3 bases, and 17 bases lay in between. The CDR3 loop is CASSLMDPLDYGYTF. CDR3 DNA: TGTGCCAGCTCCCTGATGGACCCGCTCGACTATGGCTACACCTTC.

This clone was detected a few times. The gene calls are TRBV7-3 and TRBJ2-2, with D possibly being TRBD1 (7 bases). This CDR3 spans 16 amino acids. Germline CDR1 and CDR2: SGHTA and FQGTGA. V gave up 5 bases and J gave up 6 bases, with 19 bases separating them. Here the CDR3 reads CASSPSRARGAGELFF. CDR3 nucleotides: TGTGCCAGCAGCCCGAGTAGGGCCAGGGGGGCCGGGGAGCTGTTTTTT.

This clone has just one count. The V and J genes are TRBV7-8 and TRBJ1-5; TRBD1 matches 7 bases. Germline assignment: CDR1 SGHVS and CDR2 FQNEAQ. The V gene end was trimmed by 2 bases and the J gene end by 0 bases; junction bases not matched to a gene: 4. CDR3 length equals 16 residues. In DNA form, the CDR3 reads TGTGCCAGCAGCTTACAAAGACAGGGTAGCAATCAGCCCCAGCATTTT. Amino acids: CASSLQRQGSNQPQHF.

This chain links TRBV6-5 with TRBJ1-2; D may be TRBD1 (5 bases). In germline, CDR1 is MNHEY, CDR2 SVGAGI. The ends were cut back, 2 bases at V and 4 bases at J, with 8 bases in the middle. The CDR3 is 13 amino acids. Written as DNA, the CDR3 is TGTGCCAGCAGTTACCGAGGGGTCTATGGCTACACCTTC. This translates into CASSYRGVYGYTF.

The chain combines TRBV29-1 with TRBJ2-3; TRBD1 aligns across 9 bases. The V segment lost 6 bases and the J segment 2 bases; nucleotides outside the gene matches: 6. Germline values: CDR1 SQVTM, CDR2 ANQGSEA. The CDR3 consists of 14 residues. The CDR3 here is CSVDRGSTTDTQYF. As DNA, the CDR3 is TGCAGCGTAGACAGGGGGAGCACCACAGATACGCAGTATTTT.

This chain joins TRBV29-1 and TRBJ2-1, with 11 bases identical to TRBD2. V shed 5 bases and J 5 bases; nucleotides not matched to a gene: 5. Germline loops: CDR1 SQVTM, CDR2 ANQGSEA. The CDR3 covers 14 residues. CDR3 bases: TGCAGCGTTAGACTAGCGGGGAGGCACAATGAGCAGTTCTTC. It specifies CSVRLAGRHNEQFF.

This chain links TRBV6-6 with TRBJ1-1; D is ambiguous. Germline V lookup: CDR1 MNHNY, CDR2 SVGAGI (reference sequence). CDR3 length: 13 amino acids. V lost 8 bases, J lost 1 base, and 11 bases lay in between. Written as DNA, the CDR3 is TGTGCCAGCGATAGACTCGGGAACACTGAAGCTTTCTTT. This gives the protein CASDRLGNTEAFF.

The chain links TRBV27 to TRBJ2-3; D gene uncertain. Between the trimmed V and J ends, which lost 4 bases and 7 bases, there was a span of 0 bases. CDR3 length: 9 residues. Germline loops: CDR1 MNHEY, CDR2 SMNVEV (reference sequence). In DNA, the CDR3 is TGTGCCAGCAGTTATACGCAGTATTTT. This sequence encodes CASSYTQYF.

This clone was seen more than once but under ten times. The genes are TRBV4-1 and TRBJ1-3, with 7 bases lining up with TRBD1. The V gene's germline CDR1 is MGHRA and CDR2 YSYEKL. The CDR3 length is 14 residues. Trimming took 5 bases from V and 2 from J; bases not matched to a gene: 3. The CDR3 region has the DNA TGCGCCAGCAGCGGGACAGTTCCTGGAAACACCATATATTTT. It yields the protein CASSGTVPGNTIYF.

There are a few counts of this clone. CDR3 DNA: TGTGCCAGCAGTTTCTTAAGGACAGGGGGCTATGGCTACACCTTC. This translates into CASSFLRTGGYGYTF. The chain is built from TRBV27 and TRBJ1-2; 10 positions match TRBD1. From germline, CDR1 is MNHEY and CDR2 SMNVEV (reference sequence). With V trimmed by 3 bases and J by 4 bases, 5 bases remained unmatched. The CDR3 spans 15 residues.

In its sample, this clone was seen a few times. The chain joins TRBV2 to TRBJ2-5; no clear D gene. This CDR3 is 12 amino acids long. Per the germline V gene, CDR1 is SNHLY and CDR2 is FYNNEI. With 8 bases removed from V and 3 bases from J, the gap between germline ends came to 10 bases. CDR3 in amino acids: CASARLEETQYF. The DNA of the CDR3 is TGTGCCAGCGCTAGGTTGGAAGAGACCCAGTACTTC.

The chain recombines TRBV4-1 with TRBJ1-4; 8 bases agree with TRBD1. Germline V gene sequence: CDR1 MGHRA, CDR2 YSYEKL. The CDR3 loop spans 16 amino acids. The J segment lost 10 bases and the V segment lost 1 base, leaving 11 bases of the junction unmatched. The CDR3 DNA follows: TGCGCCAGCAGCCAAGCAGTGTTGGGACAGGAGAGAAAACTGTTTTTT. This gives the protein CASSQAVLGQERKLFF.

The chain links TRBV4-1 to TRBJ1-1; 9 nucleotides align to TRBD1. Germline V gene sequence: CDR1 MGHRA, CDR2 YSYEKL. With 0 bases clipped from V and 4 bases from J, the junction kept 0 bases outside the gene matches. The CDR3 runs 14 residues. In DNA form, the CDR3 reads TGCGCCAGCAGCCAAGAGGACAGGGGCACTGAAGCTTTCTTT. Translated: CASSQEDRGTEAFF.

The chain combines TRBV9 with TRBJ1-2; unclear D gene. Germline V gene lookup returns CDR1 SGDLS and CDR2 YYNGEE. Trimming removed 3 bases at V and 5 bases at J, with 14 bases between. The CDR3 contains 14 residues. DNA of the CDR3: TGTGCCAGCAGCGCTCGCCGGACGGGATATGGCTACACCTTC. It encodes CASSARRTGYGYTF. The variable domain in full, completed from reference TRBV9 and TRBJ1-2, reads DSGVTQTPKHLITATGQRVTLRCSPRSGDLSVYWYQQSLDQGLQFLIQYYNGEERAKGNILERFSAQQFPDLHSELNLSSLELGDSALYFCASSARRTGYGYTFGSGTRLTVV.

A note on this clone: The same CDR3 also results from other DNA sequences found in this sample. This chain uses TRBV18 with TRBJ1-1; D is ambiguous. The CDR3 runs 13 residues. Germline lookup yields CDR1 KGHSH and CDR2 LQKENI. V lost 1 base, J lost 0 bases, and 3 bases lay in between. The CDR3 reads CASSPQLNTEAFF. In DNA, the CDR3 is TGTGCCAGCTCACCACAGTTGAACACTGAAGCTTTCTTT. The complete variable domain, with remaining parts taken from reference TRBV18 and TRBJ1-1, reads NAGVMQNPRHLVRRRGQEARLRCSPMKGHSHVYWYRQLPEEGLKFMVYLQKENIIDESGMPKERFSAEFPKEGPSILRIQQVVRGDSAAYFCASSPQLNTEAFFGQGTRLTVV.

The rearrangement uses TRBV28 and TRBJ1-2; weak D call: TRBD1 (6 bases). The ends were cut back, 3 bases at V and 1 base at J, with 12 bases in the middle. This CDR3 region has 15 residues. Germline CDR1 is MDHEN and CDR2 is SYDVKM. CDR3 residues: CASSFGGTDNYGYTF. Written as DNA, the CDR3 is TGTGCCAGCAGTTTCGGGGGCACTGATAACTATGGCTACACCTTC.

The CDR3 spells CASSYRDRWTYEQYF. DNA of the CDR3: TGTGCCAGCAGTTACCGGGACAGGTGGACCTACGAGCAGTACTTC. This sequence joins TRBV6-6 and TRBJ2-7, with TRBD1 matching 8 bases. The trim removed 2 bases at V and 2 bases at J, leaving 5 bases unmatched. This CDR3 region has 15 residues. Germline assignment: CDR1 MNHNY and CDR2 SVGAGI (reference sequence).